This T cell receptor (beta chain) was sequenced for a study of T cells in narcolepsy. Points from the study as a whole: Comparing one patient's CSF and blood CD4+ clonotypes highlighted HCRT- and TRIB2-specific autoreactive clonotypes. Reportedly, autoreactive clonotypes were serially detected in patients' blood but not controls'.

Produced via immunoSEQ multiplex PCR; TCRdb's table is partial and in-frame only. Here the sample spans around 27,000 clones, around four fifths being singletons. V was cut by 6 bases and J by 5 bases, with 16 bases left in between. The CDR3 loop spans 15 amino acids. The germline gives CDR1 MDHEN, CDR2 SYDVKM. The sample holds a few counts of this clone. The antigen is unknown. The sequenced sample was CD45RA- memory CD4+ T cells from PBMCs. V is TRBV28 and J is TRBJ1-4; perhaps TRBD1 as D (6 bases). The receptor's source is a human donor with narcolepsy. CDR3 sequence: CASSRQRQENEKLFF. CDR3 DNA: TGTGCCAGCAGCCGCCAGCGACAGGAGAATGAAAAACTGTTTTTT.